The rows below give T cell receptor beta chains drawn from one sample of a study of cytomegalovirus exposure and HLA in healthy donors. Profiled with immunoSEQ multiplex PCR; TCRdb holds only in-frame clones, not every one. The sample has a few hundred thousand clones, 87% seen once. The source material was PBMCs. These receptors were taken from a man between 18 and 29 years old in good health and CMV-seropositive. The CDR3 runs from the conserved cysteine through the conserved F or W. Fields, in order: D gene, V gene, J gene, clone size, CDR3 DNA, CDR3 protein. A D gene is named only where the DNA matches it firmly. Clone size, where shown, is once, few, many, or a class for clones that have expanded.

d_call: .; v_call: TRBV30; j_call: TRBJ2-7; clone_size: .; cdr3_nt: TGTGCCTGGAGTCCGGGACGCCTGTACGAGCAGTACTTC; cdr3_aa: CAWSPGRLYEQYF
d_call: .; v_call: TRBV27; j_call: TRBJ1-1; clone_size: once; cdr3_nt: TGTGCCAGCAGCTTCGGAGACAGTGAAGCTTTCTTT; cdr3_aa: CASSFGDSEAFF
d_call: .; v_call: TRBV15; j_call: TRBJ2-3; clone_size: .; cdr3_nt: TGTGCCACCACAGCCAGCGTTGGGACAGATACGCAGTATTTT; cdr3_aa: CATTASVGTDTQYF
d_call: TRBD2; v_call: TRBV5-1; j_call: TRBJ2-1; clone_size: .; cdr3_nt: TGCGCCAGCAGCCCGCAGGGAGGGTGGAATGAGCAGTTCTTC; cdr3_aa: CASSPQGGWNEQFF
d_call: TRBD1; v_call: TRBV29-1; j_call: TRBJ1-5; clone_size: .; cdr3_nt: TGCAGCGCAAGGGGACAGGCGGGGCAGCCCCAGCATTTT; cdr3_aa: CSARGQAGQPQHF
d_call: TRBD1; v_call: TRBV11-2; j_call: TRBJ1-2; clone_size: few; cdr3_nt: TGTGCCAGCACCCCTCCGGGACAGGGATACTATGGCTACACCTTC; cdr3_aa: CASTPPGQGYYGYTF
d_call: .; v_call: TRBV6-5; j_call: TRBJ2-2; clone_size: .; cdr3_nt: TGTGCCAGCAGTTACTCGATCGGAATGAACACCGGGGAGCTGTTTTTT; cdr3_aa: CASSYSIGMNTGELFF
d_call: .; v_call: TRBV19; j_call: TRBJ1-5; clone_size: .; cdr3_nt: TGTGCCAGTAGTATTGTAGTTGGGGATCAGCCCCAGCATTTT; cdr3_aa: CASSIVVGDQPQHF
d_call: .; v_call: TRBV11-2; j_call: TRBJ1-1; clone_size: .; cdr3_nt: TGTGCCAGCAGCCCCCTCAGTGGACTTTTGGGTGAAGCTTTCTTT; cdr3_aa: CASSPLSGLLGEAFF
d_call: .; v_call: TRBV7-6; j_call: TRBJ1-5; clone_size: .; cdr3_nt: TGTGCCAGCAGCTTGGGAGGAGGCGTCGAGCCCCAGCATTTT; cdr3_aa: CASSLGGGVEPQHF
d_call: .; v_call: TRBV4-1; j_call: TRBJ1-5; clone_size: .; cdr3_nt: TGCGCCAGCAGCCAAGGTCCCAGGGGAGCTAGGAATCAGCCCCAGCATTTT; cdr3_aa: CASSQGPRGARNQPQHF
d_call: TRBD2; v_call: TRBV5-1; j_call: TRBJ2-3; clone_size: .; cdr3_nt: TGCGCCAGCAGCCCCGGCGGCCTAGCGGGAGGGAATCCAGATACGCAGTATTTT; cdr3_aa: CASSPGGLAGGNPDTQYF
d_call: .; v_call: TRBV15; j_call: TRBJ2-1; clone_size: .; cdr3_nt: TGTGCCACCAGAAGAGGGGACAATGAGCAGTTCTTC; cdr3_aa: CATRRGDNEQFF
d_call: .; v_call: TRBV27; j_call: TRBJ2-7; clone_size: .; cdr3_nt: TGTGCCAGCAGTACAGGGAGCTCCTACGAGCAGTACTTC; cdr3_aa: CASSTGSSYEQYF
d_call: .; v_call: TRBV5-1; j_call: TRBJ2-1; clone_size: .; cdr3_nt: TGCGCCAGCAAGGGGACGGAATCCTACAATGAGCAGTTCTTC; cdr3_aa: CASKGTESYNEQFF
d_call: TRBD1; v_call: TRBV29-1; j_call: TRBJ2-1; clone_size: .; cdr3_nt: TGCAGCGTTGAAGGGCGGACAGGGGACTCGACTAGGACTCGGAATGAGCAGTTCTTC; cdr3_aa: CSVEGRTGDSTRTRNEQFF
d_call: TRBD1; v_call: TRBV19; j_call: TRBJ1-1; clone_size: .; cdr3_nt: TGTGCCAGTAGTACCACTACAGGGGGCACTGAAGCTTTCTTT; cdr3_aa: CASSTTTGGTEAFF
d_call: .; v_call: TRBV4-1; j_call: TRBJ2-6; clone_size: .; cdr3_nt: TGCGCCAGCAGCCCTTTCGGGGGTCCTGGGGCCAACGTCCTGACTTTC; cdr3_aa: CASSPFGGPGANVLTF
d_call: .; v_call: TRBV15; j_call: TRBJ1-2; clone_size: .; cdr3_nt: TGTGCCACCAGCCAAAACCTAAACTTTAACTATGGCTACACCTTC; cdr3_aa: CATSQNLNFNYGYTF
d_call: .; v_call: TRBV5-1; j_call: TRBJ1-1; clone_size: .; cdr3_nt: TGCGCCAGCAGATTCGACAGGAGGAACACTGAAGCTTTCTTT; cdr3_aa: CASRFDRRNTEAFF
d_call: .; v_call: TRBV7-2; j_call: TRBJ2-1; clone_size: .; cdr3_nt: TGTGCCAGCAGCTTTGGTAGGTCCCTCGGCGGTGAGCAGTTCTTC; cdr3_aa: CASSFGRSLGGEQFF
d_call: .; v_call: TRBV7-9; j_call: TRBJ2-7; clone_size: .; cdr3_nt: TGTGCCAGCAGCTTCTATCCATCCTACGAGCAGTACTTC; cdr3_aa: CASSFYPSYEQYF
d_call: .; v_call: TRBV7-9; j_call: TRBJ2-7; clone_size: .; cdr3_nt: TGTGCCAGCAGCGAACGTAGGACCTACGAGCAGTACTTC; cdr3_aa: CASSERRTYEQYF
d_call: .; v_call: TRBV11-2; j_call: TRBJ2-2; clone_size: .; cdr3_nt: TGTGCCAGCGGCCTTTACACCGGGGAGCTGTTTTTT; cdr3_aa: CASGLYTGELFF
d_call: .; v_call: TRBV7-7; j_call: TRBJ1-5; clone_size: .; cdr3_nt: TGTGCCAGCAGCTCCAGGGAGAGGATTCCTCAGCCCCAGCATTTT; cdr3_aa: CASSSRERIPQPQHF
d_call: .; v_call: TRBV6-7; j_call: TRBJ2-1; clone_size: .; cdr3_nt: TGTGCCAGCAGCCCTGGGTCTGGGCCCCGGGGTCCCTACAATGAGCAGTTCTTC; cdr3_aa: CASSPGSGPRGPYNEQFF
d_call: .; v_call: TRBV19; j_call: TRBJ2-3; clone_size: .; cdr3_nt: TGTGCCAGTAGTCCACTCCGTTTGACCCCAGACTTCACAGATACGCAGTATTTT; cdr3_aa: CASSPLRLTPDFTDTQYF